The source of this T cell receptor beta chain is a study of OX40 agonist ivuxolimab in advanced cancers. Study overall: The dose of intravenous ivuxolimab that patients received every 2 weeks ranged from 0.01 to 10 mg/kg. Enrollees could have had prior anti-PD-1, anti-PD-L1 or anti-CTLA-4 therapy, which over 35% had received.

TCRdb keeps only in-frame clones here, not all; method: immunoSEQ multiplex PCR. The sample consists of some 60,000 clones, around 93% of them appearing once. Regarding the study as a whole: Dose levels from 0.1 to 3.0 mg/kg saw CD4+ and CD8+ blood T cells expand clonally by week 6.

Remarks on this clone: The antigen is unknown.

Patients who had autoimmune disease history or got systemic immunosuppression were left out. With V trimmed by 6 bases and J by 0 bases, 4 bases remained unmatched. The CDR3 is 15 residues long. The germline V gene encodes CDR1 MGHDK and CDR2 SYGVNS. The sequencing used CD4+ or CD8+ T cells sorted from blood, collected in a trial of the OX40 agonist ivuxolimab. V usage is TRBV25-1 and J usage is TRBJ1-5, with 8 positions matching TRBD1. The clonotype originates from an adult with an advanced solid tumor such as melanoma, head and neck, liver or kidney cancer. The CDR3: CASRPGQDSNQPQHF. The CDR3 DNA reads TGTGCCAGCAGGCCGGGACAGGATAGCAATCAGCCCCAGCATTTT.